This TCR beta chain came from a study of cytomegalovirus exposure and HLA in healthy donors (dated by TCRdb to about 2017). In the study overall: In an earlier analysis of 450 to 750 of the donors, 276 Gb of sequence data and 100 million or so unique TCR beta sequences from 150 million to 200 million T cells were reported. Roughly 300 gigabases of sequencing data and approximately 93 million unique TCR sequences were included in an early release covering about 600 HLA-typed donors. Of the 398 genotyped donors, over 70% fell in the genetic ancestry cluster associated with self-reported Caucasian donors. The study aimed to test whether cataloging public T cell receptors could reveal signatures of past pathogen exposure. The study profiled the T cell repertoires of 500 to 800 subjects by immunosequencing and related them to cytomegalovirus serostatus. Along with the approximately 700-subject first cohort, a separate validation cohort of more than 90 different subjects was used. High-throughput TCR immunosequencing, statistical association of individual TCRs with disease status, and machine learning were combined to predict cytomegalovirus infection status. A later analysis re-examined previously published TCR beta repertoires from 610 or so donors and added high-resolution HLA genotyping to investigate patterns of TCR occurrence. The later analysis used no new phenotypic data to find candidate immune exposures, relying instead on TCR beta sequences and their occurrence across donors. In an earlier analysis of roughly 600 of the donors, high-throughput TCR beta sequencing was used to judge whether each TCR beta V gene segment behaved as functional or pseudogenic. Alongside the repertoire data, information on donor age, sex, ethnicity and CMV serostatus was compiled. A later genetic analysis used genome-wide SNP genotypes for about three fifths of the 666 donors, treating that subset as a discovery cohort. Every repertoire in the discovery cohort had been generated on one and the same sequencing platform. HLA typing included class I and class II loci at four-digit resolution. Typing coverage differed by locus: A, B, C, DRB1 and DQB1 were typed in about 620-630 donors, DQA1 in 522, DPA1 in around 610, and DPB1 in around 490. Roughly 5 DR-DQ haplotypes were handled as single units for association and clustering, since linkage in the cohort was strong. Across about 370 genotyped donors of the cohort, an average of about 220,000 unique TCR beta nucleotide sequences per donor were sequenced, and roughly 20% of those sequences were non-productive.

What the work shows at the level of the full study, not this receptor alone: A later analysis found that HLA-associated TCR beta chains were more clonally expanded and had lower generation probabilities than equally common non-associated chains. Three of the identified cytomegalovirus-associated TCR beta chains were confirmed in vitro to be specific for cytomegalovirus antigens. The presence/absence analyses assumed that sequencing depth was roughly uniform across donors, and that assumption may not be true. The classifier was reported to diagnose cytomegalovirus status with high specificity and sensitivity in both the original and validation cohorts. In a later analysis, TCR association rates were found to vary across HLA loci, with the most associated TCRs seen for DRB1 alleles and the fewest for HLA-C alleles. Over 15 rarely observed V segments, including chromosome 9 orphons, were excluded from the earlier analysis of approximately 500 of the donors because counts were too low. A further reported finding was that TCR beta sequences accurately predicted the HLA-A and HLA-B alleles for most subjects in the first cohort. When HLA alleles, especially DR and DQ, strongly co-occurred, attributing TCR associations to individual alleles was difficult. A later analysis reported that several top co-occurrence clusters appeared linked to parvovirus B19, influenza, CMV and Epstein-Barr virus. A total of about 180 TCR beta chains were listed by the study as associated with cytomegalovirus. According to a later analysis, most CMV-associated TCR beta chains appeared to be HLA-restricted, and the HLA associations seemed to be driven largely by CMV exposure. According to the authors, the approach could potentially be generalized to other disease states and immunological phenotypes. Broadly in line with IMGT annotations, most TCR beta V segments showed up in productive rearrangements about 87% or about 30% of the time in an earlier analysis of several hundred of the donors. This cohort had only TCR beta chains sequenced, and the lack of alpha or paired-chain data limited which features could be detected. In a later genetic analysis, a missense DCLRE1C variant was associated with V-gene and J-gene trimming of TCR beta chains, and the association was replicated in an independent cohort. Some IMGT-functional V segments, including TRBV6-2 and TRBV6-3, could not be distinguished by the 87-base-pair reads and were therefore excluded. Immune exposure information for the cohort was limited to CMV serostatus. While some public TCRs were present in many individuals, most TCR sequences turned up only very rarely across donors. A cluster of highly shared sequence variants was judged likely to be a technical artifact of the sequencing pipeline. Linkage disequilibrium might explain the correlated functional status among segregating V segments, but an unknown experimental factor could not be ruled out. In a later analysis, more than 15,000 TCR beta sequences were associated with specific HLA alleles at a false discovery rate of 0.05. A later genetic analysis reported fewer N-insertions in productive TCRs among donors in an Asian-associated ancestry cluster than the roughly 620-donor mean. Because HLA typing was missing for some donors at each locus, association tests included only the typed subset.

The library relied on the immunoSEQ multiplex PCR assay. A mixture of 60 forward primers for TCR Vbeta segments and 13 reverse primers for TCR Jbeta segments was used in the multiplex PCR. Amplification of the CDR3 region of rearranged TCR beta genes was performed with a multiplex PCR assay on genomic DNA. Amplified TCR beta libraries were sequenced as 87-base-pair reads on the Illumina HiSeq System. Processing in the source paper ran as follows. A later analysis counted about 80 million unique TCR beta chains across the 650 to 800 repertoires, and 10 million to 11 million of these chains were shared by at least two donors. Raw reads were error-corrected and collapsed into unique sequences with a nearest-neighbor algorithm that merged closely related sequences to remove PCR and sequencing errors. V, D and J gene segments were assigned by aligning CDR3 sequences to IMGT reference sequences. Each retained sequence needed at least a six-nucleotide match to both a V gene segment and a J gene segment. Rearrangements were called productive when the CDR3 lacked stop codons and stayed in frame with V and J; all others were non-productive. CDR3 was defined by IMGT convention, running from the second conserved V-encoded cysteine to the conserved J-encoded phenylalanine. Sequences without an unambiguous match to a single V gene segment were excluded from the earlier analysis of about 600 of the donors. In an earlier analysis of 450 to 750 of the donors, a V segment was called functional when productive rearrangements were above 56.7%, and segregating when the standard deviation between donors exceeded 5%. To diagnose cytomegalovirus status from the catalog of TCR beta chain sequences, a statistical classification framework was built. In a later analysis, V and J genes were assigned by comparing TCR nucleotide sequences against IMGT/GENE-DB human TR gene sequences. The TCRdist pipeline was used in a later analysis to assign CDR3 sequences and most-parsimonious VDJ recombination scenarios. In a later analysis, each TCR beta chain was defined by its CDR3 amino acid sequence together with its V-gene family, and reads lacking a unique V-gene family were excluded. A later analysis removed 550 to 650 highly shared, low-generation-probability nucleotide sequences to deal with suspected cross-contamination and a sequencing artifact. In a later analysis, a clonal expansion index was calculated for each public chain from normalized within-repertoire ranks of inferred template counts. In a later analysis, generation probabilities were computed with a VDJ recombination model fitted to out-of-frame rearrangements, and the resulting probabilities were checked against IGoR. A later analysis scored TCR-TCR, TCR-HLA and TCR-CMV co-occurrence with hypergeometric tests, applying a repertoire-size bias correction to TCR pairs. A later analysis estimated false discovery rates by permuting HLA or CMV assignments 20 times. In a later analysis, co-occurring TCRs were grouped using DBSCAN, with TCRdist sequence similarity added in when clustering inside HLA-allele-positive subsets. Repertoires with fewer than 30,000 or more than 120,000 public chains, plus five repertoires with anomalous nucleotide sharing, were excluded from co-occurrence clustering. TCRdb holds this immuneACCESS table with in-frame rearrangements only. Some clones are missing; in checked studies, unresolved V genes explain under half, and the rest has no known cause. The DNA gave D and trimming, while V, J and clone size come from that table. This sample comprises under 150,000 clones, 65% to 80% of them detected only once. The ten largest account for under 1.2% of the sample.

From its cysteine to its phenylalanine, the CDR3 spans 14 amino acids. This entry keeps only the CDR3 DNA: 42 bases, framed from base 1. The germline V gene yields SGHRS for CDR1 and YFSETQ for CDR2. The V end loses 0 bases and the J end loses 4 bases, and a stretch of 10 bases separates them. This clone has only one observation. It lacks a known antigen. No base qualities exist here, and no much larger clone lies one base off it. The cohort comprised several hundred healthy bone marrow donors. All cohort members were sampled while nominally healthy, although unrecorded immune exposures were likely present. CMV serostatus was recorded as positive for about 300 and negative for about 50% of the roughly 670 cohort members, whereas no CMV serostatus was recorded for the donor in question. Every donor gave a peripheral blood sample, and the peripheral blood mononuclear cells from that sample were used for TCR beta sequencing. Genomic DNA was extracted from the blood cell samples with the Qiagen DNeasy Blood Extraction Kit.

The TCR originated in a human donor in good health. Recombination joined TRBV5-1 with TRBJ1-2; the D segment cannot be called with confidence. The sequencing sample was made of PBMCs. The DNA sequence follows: TGCGCCAGCAGCTTGGAGCGGGCGGGCTATGGCTACACCTTC. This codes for CASSLERAGYGYTF.